Below are 24 T cell receptor beta chains sequenced from a single sample in a study of CD4+ T cells in melanoma. Libraries were prepared by immunoSEQ multiplex PCR; TCRdb keeps only in-frame clonotypes and omits some of them. The table includes over 45,000 clones, roughly 69% detected once. The sequenced material came from tumor tissue. These receptor sequences come from a human donor with melanoma.

This clone has a handful of counts. The V call is TRBV6-1, the J call TRBJ2-7; 7 bases are shared with TRBD1. The CDR3 runs 15 residues. The germline V gene has CDR1 MNHNS and CDR2 SASEGT. The V and J ends lost 8 bases and 2 bases, in that order; junction bases with no gene match: 12. The chain's CDR3 is CASGAGTASTYEQYF. The CDR3 nucleotides read TGTGCCAGCGGCGCAGGGACAGCGTCGACCTACGAGCAGTACTTC.

This chain joins TRBV10-3 and TRBJ1-5, with a weak D call TRBD1 (5 bases). Germline CDR1 reads ENHRY; CDR2 reads SYGVKD. CDR3 length: 14 amino acids. Trimming cost V 10 bases and J 3 bases, with 16 bases left between them. The DNA for the CDR3 is TGTGCCACCTCACCGGGACTGCACAATCAGCCCCAGCATTTT. This gives the protein CATSPGLHNQPQHF.

The chain couples TRBV7-3 to TRBJ2-2, with D perhaps being TRBD1 or TRBD2 (6 bases each). CDR3 length: 16 residues. V lost 6 bases and J 0 bases, leaving 14 bases between the germline ends. Germline V gene sequence: CDR1 SGHTA, CDR2 FQGTGA. As DNA, the CDR3 is TGTGCCAGCAGTCCAACGGGGGCGACGAACACCGGGGAGCTGTTTTTT. It is translated as CASSPTGATNTGELFF.

The V call is TRBV30, the J call TRBJ1-2, with 7 bases matching TRBD1. This CDR3 spans 14 amino acids. Germline V lookup: CDR1 GTSNPN, CDR2 SVGIG (reference sequence). Unmatched junction bases numbered 11, after V lost 2 bases and J lost 8 bases. The CDR3 bases are TGTGCCTGGAGTCCCCTGGGACAGACACAGGGCTACACCTTC. Protein sequence: CAWSPLGQTQGYTF.

In its sample, this clone was seen a few times. The rearrangement uses TRBV19 and TRBJ2-1, with D possibly TRBD2 on 6 matching bases. In germline, CDR1 is LNHDA, CDR2 SQIVND (reference sequence). The V and J ends lost 1 base and 5 bases respectively, with 18 bases between them. CDR3 size: 17 residues. Here the CDR3 reads CASSIGPSDYLDNEQFF. CDR3 DNA sequence: TGTGCCAGTAGTATAGGCCCTAGCGATTACTTAGACAATGAGCAGTTCTTC.

V is TRBV11-3 and J is TRBJ1-2, with TRBD1 matching over 8 bases. Germline V gene data show CDR1 as SGHNT and CDR2 as YENEEA. V gave up 0 bases and J gave up 1 base; unmatched junction bases: 10. The CDR3 is 18 amino acids. CDR3 nucleotides: TGTGCCAGCAGCTTAGAGGTTGACAGGGGCTTGTATAACTATGGCTACACCTTC. Protein product: CASSLEVDRGLYNYGYTF.

This clone was counted only a few times. One end of the junction varies from germline; a read error may be responsible. The rearrangement links TRBV6-1 to TRBJ2-1; 9 nucleotides agree with TRBD1. The CDR3 extends over 16 amino acids. CDR1 and CDR2 (germline): MNHNS, SASEGT. The CDR3 reads CAISGALGQGINEQFF. The CDR3 coding sequence is TGTGCCATCAGTGGGGCTTTAGGACAGGGGATAAATGAGCAGTTCTTC.

This rearrangement joins TRBV27 to TRBJ1-6; TRBD1 is a possible D gene (5 bases). The CDR3 is 15 residues long. V lost 2 bases and J 7 bases, leaving 12 bases between the germline ends. Germline V lookup: CDR1 MNHEY, CDR2 SMNVEV (reference sequence). CDR3: CASSLQGARNSPLHF. Here the CDR3 DNA reads TGTGCCAGCAGTTTACAAGGGGCACGGAATTCACCCCTCCACTTT.

This rearrangement joins TRBV15 to TRBJ2-1; the match to TRBD2 covers 11 bases. The V gene's germline CDR1 is LNHNV and CDR2 YYDKDF (reference sequence). V was pared by 0 bases and J by 6 bases, with 1 base of the junction left unmatched. The CDR3 extends over 15 amino acids. CDR3 in DNA: TGTGCCACCAGCAGAGATAGCGGGGGGGCCAATGAGCAGTTCTTC. Amino acid sequence: CATSRDSGGANEQFF.

V usage is TRBV7-2 and J usage is TRBJ2-7; tentative D call: TRBD1 (5 bases). Trimming pared 5 bases from V and 2 bases from J, leaving 13 bases between. Germline V gene lookup returns CDR1 SGHTA and CDR2 FQGNSA. The CDR3 contains 14 residues. The CDR3 spells CASSPRTDTYEQYF. DNA of the CDR3: TGTGCCAGCAGCCCCAGGACGGACACCTACGAGCAGTACTTC.

This clone was observed a handful of times. Here the CDR3 DNA reads TGTGCCAGCAGTGACGGCACTTTCACTGAAGCTTTCTTT. As protein: CASSDGTFTEAFF. The chain employs TRBV9 and TRBJ1-1, with D hard to call. The germline V and J ends were trimmed by 5 bases and 4 bases, with 12 bases remaining between them. Germline V gene sequence: CDR1 SGDLS, CDR2 YYNGEE. This CDR3 is built from 13 residues.

The chain carries TRBV27 and TRBJ2-7; 8 bases match TRBD1. CDR1 is MNHEY and CDR2 is SMNVEV in the germline V gene (reference sequence). The V and J ends lost 4 bases and 3 bases, in that order; junction bases with no gene match: 5. The CDR3 is 14 amino acids. The CDR3 sequence: CASSSGQGNYEQYF. CDR3 DNA: TGTGCCAGCAGTTCAGGACAGGGAAACTACGAGCAGTACTTC.

This clone was observed at least ten times. This chain links TRBV9 with TRBJ1-1; no reliable D call. Germline V gives CDR1 SGDLS, CDR2 YYNGEE. The CDR3 totals 12 residues. Trimming shortened V by 0 bases and J by 11 bases, and 11 bases separated the two germline ends. The CDR3 here is CASSVGPSGAFF. The CDR3 DNA is TGTGCCAGCAGCGTAGGTCCGAGTGGCGCTTTCTTT.

The chain uses TRBV6-5 and TRBJ1-5, with D possibly being TRBD1 (5 bases). This CDR3 is 14 amino acids long. V was clipped by 3 bases and J by 4 bases, with 10 bases between them. Germline-derived CDR1 and CDR2 are MNHEY and SVGAGI. CDR3 residues: CASSYTAGNQPQHF. The CDR3 region has the DNA TGTGCCAGCAGTTATACTGCAGGGAATCAGCCCCAGCATTTT.

This clone appeared many times. The chain employs TRBV15 and TRBJ2-2; no reliable D call. Germline loops: CDR1 LNHNV, CDR2 YYDKDF (reference sequence). Trimming stripped 2 bases from V and 3 bases from J, with 4 bases between. The CDR3 runs 13 residues. Here the CDR3 DNA reads TGTGCCACCAGCAGATCACACACCGGGGAGCTGTTTTTT. Its protein product is CATSRSHTGELFF. The entire variable domain, with the rest obtained from reference TRBV15 and TRBJ2-2, is as follows: DAMVIQNPRYQVTQFGKPVTLSCSQTLNHNVMYWYQQKSSQAPKLLFHYYDKDFNNEADTPDNFQSRRPNTSFCFLDIRSPGLGDTAMYLCATSRSHTGELFFGEGSRLTVL.

Only one count was recorded for this clone. The gene calls are TRBV11-2 and TRBJ2-7, with D maybe TRBD1 (6 bases). The V gene lost 5 bases and the J gene lost 3 bases, with 17 bases spanning the gap. This CDR3 spans 15 amino acids. CDR1 and CDR2 from the germline V gene are SGHAT and FQNNGV. CDR3 region: CASSRWTDKGYEQYF. The CDR3 DNA reads as TGTGCCAGCAGCCGCTGGACAGACAAGGGCTACGAGCAGTACTTC.

The CDR3 protein is CASSGTGVDEQYF. Here the CDR3 DNA reads TGTGCCAGCAGTGGGACAGGGGTAGACGAGCAGTACTTC. The gene calls are TRBV6-1 and TRBJ2-7, with TRBD1 matching over 9 bases. V lost 4 bases to trimming and J lost 5 bases; unmatched junction nucleotides: 3. Germline lookup yields CDR1 MNHNS and CDR2 SASEGT. The CDR3 length is 13 residues.

The chain couples TRBV7-9 to TRBJ2-5; D uncertain. Trimming removed 0 bases at V and 1 base at J, with 6 bases between. The CDR3 runs 14 residues. Looked up from germline, CDR1 is SEHNR and CDR2 is FQNEAQ (reference sequence). The CDR3 bases are TGTGCCAGCAGCTTAGCGCACAGCCAAGAGACCCAGTACTTC. Translating it yields CASSLAHSQETQYF. Filled out from reference TRBV7-9 and TRBJ2-5, the complete variable domain reads DTGVSQNPRHKITKRGQNVTFRCDPISEHNRLYWYRQTLGQGPEFLTYFQNEAQLEKSRLLSDRFSAERPKGSFSTLEIQRTEQGDSAMYLCASSLAHSQETQYFGPGTRLLVL.

V gene TRBV2 combines with J gene TRBJ2-2, with TRBD1 matching over 9 bases. The CDR3 covers 17 residues. Looked up from germline, CDR1 is SNHLY and CDR2 is FYNNEI. V lost 6 bases, J lost 6 bases, and 14 bases stayed unmatched. The CDR3 nucleotides read TGTGCCAGCAGCTTCCCGTGGGGGACAGGGTGGGCCGGGGAGCTGTTTTTT. This translates into CASSFPWGTGWAGELFF.

The chain couples TRBV27 to TRBJ1-5; D is possibly TRBD1 (5 bases). Germline lookup yields CDR1 MNHEY and CDR2 SMNVEV (reference sequence). Trimming stripped 1 base from V and 6 bases from J, with 19 bases between. This CDR3 is built from 17 residues. Here the CDR3 DNA reads TGTGCCAGCAGTTTATACCCCGGGGGTTCAGGGAGTCAGCCCCAGCATTTT. Encoded protein: CASSLYPGGSGSQPQHF.

This chain joins TRBV10-2 and TRBJ1-1; D gene unclear. V lost 3 bases and J lost 2, with 16 bases in between. The CDR3 spans 16 residues. The germline V gene has CDR1 WSHSY and CDR2 SAAADI. CDR3 sequence: CASSDSLGGGNTEAFF. The CDR3 coding sequence is TGCGCCAGCAGTGATTCCCTAGGTGGCGGTAACACTGAAGCTTTCTTT.

The J gene is TRBJ2-2, the V gene TRBV7-9, with D unclear. The germline V and J ends were trimmed by 3 bases and 5 bases, with 4 bases remaining between them. The CDR3 runs to 12 residues. Per the germline V gene, CDR1 is SEHNR and CDR2 is FQNEAQ (reference sequence). This chain's CDR3 is CASSFLTGELFF. CDR3 bases: TGTGCCAGCAGCTTCCTTACCGGGGAGCTGTTTTTT.

V and J are TRBV14 and TRBJ2-5; D assignment may be TRBD1 or TRBD2 (6 bases each). V was cut by 1 base and J by 3 bases, with 12 bases left in between. This CDR3 is built from 15 residues. Germline assignment: CDR1 SGHDN and CDR2 FVKESK. The chain's CDR3 is CASSQVRGAEETQYF. For the CDR3, the DNA is TGTGCCAGCAGCCAAGTGAGGGGGGCTGAAGAGACCCAGTACTTC.

There are many counts of this clone. The J gene is TRBJ1-2, the V gene TRBV27, with TRBD1 as a possible D gene (5 bases). The CDR3 covers 14 residues. Trimming took 1 base from V and 3 from J, leaving 9 bases between them. Germline loops: CDR1 MNHEY, CDR2 SMNVEV (reference sequence). The CDR3 DNA follows: TGTGCCAGCAGTTTATTTACGGGACACTATGGCTACACCTTC. Protein product: CASSLFTGHYGYTF.